What follows are 2 T cell receptor beta chains derived from one specimen sequenced in a study of T cells in Graves' hyperthyroidism and ophthalmopathy. What was amplified from RNA transcripts were TCR beta CDR3 regions. The HTBI primer set served for first-round RT-PCR of the TCR CDR3. TCRdb redid the calling of the multiplex PCR reads with MiXCR, one entry per CDR3 protein. This sample has 600,000 to 750,000 distinct CDR3 sequences, with around 16% found just once. Sequencing was performed on blood. Receptor source: a man over 45 with Graves' hyperthyroidism.

This clonotype was recorded a few times. The chain recombines TRBV19 with TRBJ1-5; D call uncertain. The CDR3 has 16 amino acids. The germline V and J ends were trimmed by 1 base and 0 bases, with 10 bases remaining between them. Germline CDR1 is LNHDA and CDR2 is SQIVND (reference sequence). CDR3 in amino acids: CASSIVASYSNQPQHF. DNA for the CDR3: TGTGCCAGTAGTATAGTGGCAAGCTATAGCAATCAGCCCCAGCATTTT.

This chain connects TRBV12-5 to TRBJ2-3, with a weak D call TRBD2 (6 bases). Germline V gives CDR1 LGHNT, CDR2 FRNRAP. The CDR3 spans 14 residues. V dropped 6 bases and J dropped 0 bases, with 10 bases sitting between them. CDR3 coding DNA: TGTGCTAGTGGCCCCGGGGGTAGCACAGATACGCAGTATTTT. Translated, it gives CASGPGGSTDTQYF.